The 27 T cell receptor beta chains listed next were all sequenced from one sample in a study of blood T cell repertoires in COVID-19 (dated by TCRdb to 2020 to 2021). Library creation used the immunoSEQ multiplex PCR assay. The source is immuneACCESS, and TCRdb retained only in-frame sequences with V and J called. Part of the clones is not carried over; for the studies checked, unresolved V genes explain less than half of this, and the remainder is unexplained. This sample has some 270,000 clones in its table, and roughly four fifths of those were observed once. Jointly, the top ten make up roughly 3.6% of the sample. Input material: PBMCs or T cells enriched from blood (not recorded which). These TCRs come from a man aged 50-59 years who had recovered from COVID-19.

The sample holds a few counts of this clone. The chain recombines TRBV20-1 with TRBJ1-2; no firm D call. Trimming took 1 base from V and 5 from J, leaving 5 bases between them. This CDR3 comprises 11 residues. Looked up from germline, CDR1 is DFQATT and CDR2 is SNEGSKA (reference sequence). CDR3 DNA sequence: TGCAGTGCTAGAGTTCAATATGGCTACACCTTC. Translated: CSARVQYGYTF.

V is TRBV28 and J is TRBJ2-7, with 9 bases that match TRBD1. Germline lookup yields CDR1 MDHEN and CDR2 SYDVKM. V lost 3 bases and J lost 0; bases outside the gene matches: 3. The CDR3 sequence is 15 residues long. The CDR3: CASSFSGQGSYEQYF. The CDR3 DNA follows: TGTGCCAGCAGTTTTTCGGGACAGGGCTCCTACGAGCAGTACTTC. Filled out from reference TRBV28 and TRBJ2-7, the complete variable domain reads DVKVTQSSRYLVKRTGEKVFLECVQDMDHENMFWYRQDPGLGLRLIYFSYDVKMKEKGDIPEGYSVSREKKERFSLILESASTNQTSMYLCASSFSGQGSYEQYFGPGTRLTVT.

This chain links TRBV19 with TRBJ2-7; tentatively, D is TRBD1 (6 bases). In germline, CDR1 is LNHDA, CDR2 SQIVND (reference sequence). The CDR3 covers 15 residues. Between the trimmed V and J ends, which lost 4 bases and 3 bases, there was a span of 16 bases. The CDR3 loop is CASSTLQGSNYEQYF. CDR3 in DNA: TGTGCCAGTAGTACGTTACAGGGTTCGAACTACGAGCAGTACTTC.

This clone was seen more than once but under ten times. The gene calls are TRBV29-1 and TRBJ1-3; D may be TRBD1 (6 bases). V lost 3 bases and J lost 2, with 11 bases in between. The CDR3 sequence is 14 residues long. Looked up from germline, CDR1 is SQVTM and CDR2 is ANQGSEA. CDR3 loop: CSVDSAGAGNTIYF. In DNA form, the CDR3 reads TGCAGCGTTGATTCCGCAGGGGCTGGAAACACCATATATTTT.

The V and J genes are TRBV6-1 and TRBJ1-1; D gene ambiguous. Germline CDR1 reads MNHNS; CDR2 reads SASEGT. The CDR3 runs to 13 residues. V lost 1 base and J 5 bases, leaving 8 bases between the germline ends. CDR3 residues: CASSEVVRTEAFF. In nucleotides, the CDR3 is TGTGCCAGCAGTGAAGTGGTGAGAACTGAAGCTTTCTTT.

This chain joins TRBV19 and TRBJ2-7; maybe TRBD1 (5 bases). CDR3 length: 13 amino acids. Germline lookup yields CDR1 LNHDA and CDR2 SQIVND (reference sequence). The V gene lost 4 bases and the J gene lost 3 bases, with 10 bases spanning the gap. The CDR3 region is CASSSRVGYEQYF. The CDR3 DNA follows: TGTGCCAGTAGTAGCAGGGTTGGCTACGAGCAGTACTTC. Complete variable domain (other parts from reference TRBV19 and TRBJ2-7): DGGITQSPKYLFRKEGQNVTLSCEQNLNHDAMYWYRQDPGQGLRLIYYSQIVNDFQKGDIAEGYSVSREKKESFPLTVTSAQKNPTAFYLCASSSRVGYEQYFGPGTRLTVT.

The V call is TRBV11-2, the J call TRBJ2-5; unclear D gene. V lost 0 bases, J lost 7 bases, and 15 bases lay in between. The CDR3 sequence is 15 residues long. Germline V gene data show CDR1 as SGHAT and CDR2 as FQNNGV. The CDR3 nucleotides read TGTGCCAGCAGCTTAGAGTTGGTACAGTCTGGGACCCAGTACTTC. Residues: CASSLELVQSGTQYF.

CDR3 sequence: CASSSGQTSTDTQYF. Here the CDR3 DNA reads TGTGCCAGCAGTTCCGGACAGACTAGCACAGATACGCAGTATTTT. The V and J genes are TRBV5-4 and TRBJ2-3, with a tentative D call TRBD1 (6 bases). The CDR3 contains 15 residues. Trimming took off 5 bases at V and 0 bases at J, with 13 bases between the two ends. Germline V gene sequence: CDR1 SGHNT, CDR2 YYREEE (reference sequence).

The chain has TRBV25-1 and TRBJ1-2, with D unclear. Germline V gives CDR1 MGHDK, CDR2 SYGVNS. CDR3 length equals 14 residues. V dropped 4 bases and J dropped 7 bases, with 16 bases sitting between them. CDR3 DNA: TGTGCCAGCAGTGTATTAACGGGAAATAGTGGCTACACCTTC. It encodes CASSVLTGNSGYTF.

This chain joins TRBV27 and TRBJ2-5, with TRBD2 as a possible D gene (8 bases). The CDR3 has 15 amino acids. The V gene's germline CDR1 is MNHEY and CDR2 SMNVEV (reference sequence). The ends were cut back, 10 bases at V and 7 bases at J, with 25 bases in the middle. In DNA form, the CDR3 reads TGTGCCACCAGGGGGGAGCGGGAGAGGGGTGGGACCCAGTACTTC. It encodes CATRGERERGGTQYF.

The V gene is TRBV27, the J gene TRBJ2-1, with TRBD1 matching 12 bases. This CDR3 region has 19 residues. V trimming: 2 bases; J trimming: 3 bases; junction bases outside the gene matches: 11. CDR1 is MNHEY, CDR2 SMNVEV, per germline (reference sequence). For the CDR3, the DNA is TGTGCCAGCAGTTTAGCCGGGACAGGGGGCGTTTCGTACTACAATGAGCAGTTCTTC. Residues: CASSLAGTGGVSYYNEQFF.

This clone appeared a single time. The J gene is TRBJ1-1, the V gene TRBV5-1, with a possible D match to TRBD1 (5 bases). The CDR3 covers 15 residues. Per germline, CDR1 SGHRS and CDR2 YFSETQ. V was shortened by 1 base and J by 0 bases, with 10 bases between the two germline ends. The chain's CDR3 is CASSLQGGMNTEAFF. CDR3 in DNA: TGCGCCAGCAGCTTGCAGGGCGGGATGAACACTGAAGCTTTCTTT.

The chain carries TRBV6-5 and TRBJ2-3; tentatively, D is TRBD1 (6 bases). The CDR3 extends over 14 amino acids. Germline V CDR1 and CDR2: MNHEY, SVGAGI. The CDR3 loop is CAARAPGGTDTQYF. The DNA for the CDR3 is TGTGCTGCTCGGGCTCCAGGGGGCACAGATACGCAGTATTTT.

In its sample, this clone was seen once. The V and J genes are TRBV6-5 and TRBJ1-1; 9 nucleotides agree with TRBD1. V shed 5 bases, J shed 7 bases, and the junction held 11 bases outside the gene matches. Germline assignment: CDR1 MNHEY and CDR2 SVGAGI. This CDR3 has 15 residues. CDR3 residues: CASSKLGQGIGEAFF. CDR3 bases: TGTGCCAGCAGTAAACTCGGACAGGGGATTGGTGAAGCTTTCTTT.

In DNA form, the CDR3 reads TGTGCCAGCAGTTTGACTACAGGGGCGAATGAAAAACTGTTTTTT. Translation: CASSLTTGANEKLFF. The rearrangement uses TRBV28 and TRBJ1-4; 7 positions match TRBD1. The ends lost 3 bases at V and 5 bases at J; junction bases unmatched: 6. The germline V gene encodes CDR1 MDHEN and CDR2 SYDVKM. The CDR3 runs to 15 residues.

The sample holds a few counts of this clone. CDR3 sequence reads: CASSVAPLGQGARSETQYF. The CDR3 nucleotides are TGTGCCAGCAGCGTAGCTCCATTGGGACAGGGGGCGCGTTCAGAGACCCAGTACTTC. The rearrangement links TRBV9 to TRBJ2-5, with 12 nucleotides matching TRBD1. V lost 0 bases, J lost 4 bases, and 13 bases stayed unmatched. Germline CDR1 SGDLS, CDR2 YYNGEE. The length of the CDR3 is 19 residues. The complete variable domain, with remaining parts taken from reference TRBV9 and TRBJ2-5, reads DSGVTQTPKHLITATGQRVTLRCSPRSGDLSVYWYQQSLDQGLQFLIQYYNGEERAKGNILERFSAQQFPDLHSELNLSSLELGDSALYFCASSVAPLGQGARSETQYFGPGTRLLVL.

The CDR3 spells CASSTGEETQYF. CDR3 DNA: TGTGCCAGCAGTACGGGGGAAGAGACCCAGTACTTC. The rearrangement joins TRBV25-1 to TRBJ2-5; D may be TRBD2 (6 bases). V lost 5 bases and J 3 bases, leaving 7 bases between the germline ends. CDR3 length: 12 residues. Germline V gene sequence: CDR1 MGHDK, CDR2 SYGVNS. The full variable domain, with the rest looked up from reference TRBV25-1 and TRBJ2-5, is EADIYQTPRYLVIGTGKKITLECSQTMGHDKMYWYQQDPGMELHLIHYSYGVNSTEKGDLSSESTVSRIRTEHFPLTLESARPSHTSQYLCASSTGEETQYFGPGTRLLVL.

V is TRBV5-1 and J is TRBJ2-4; a possible D gene is TRBD1 (7 bases). V dropped 3 bases and J dropped 8 bases, with 12 bases sitting between them. The length of the CDR3 is 13 residues. Looked up from germline, CDR1 is SGHRS and CDR2 is YFSETQ. The CDR3 sequence is CASSSGGRDIQYF. The CDR3 nucleotides read TGCGCCAGCAGCTCAGGGGGGCGGGACATTCAGTACTTC.

V usage is TRBV5-5 and J usage is TRBJ1-4; D gene uncertain. CDR1 is SGHKS, CDR2 YYEKEE, per germline (reference sequence). This CDR3 has 11 amino acids. Trimming took 2 bases from V and 8 from J, leaving 4 bases between them. CDR3 coding DNA: TGTGCCAGCAGCTTAGCGGAAAAACTGTTTTTT. Encoded protein: CASSLAEKLFF.

CDR3 amino acids: CASSSEAIANTGELFF. In nucleotides, the CDR3 is TGTGCCAGTAGTTCAGAAGCGATAGCGAACACCGGGGAGCTGTTTTTT. The chain uses TRBV19 and TRBJ2-2, with D unclear. V lost 5 bases to trimming and J lost 0 bases, with 13 bases between them. There are 16 residues in the CDR3. Germline V gives CDR1 LNHDA, CDR2 SQIVND (reference sequence).

The chain couples TRBV12-3 or TRBV12-4 to TRBJ2-7; a possible D gene is TRBD2 (7 bases). V dropped 8 bases and J dropped 3 bases, with 11 bases sitting between them. The CDR3 is 12 amino acids. This CDR3 reads CASRGAGYEQYF. CDR3 nucleotides: TGTGCCAGCCGGGGGGCCGGCTACGAGCAGTACTTC.

The V call is TRBV27, the J call TRBJ2-2; D is ambiguous. The V end lost 4 bases, the J end lost 5 bases, and 5 bases lay between the germline ends. The germline V gene has CDR1 MNHEY and CDR2 SMNVEV (reference sequence). CDR3 length equals 12 residues. CDR3 loop: CASSSTTGELFF. The CDR3 coding sequence is TGTGCCAGCAGTTCCACAACCGGGGAGCTGTTTTTT.

The rearrangement links TRBV13 to TRBJ1-5; 7 nucleotides align to TRBD1. Germline V CDR1 and CDR2: PRHDT, FYEKMQ (reference sequence). V shed 4 bases and J 2 bases; nucleotides not matched to a gene: 11. The CDR3 runs to 17 residues. CDR3 DNA: TGTGCCAGCAGCTCTAACACAGGGGCGGAGGGCAATCAGCCCCAGCATTTT. Protein sequence: CASSSNTGAEGNQPQHF.

In nucleotides, the CDR3 is TGTGCCAGCAGCTTAGACAGGTTGAGTGAGCAGTTCTTC. It translates to CASSLDRLSEQFF. The V gene is TRBV7-9, the J gene TRBJ2-1; D might be TRBD1 (5 bases). Germline V lookup: CDR1 SEHNR, CDR2 FQNEAQ (reference sequence). Trimming cost V 1 base and J 9 bases, with 10 bases left between them. This CDR3 region has 13 residues.

This chain links TRBV6-2 or TRBV6-3 with TRBJ2-3; perhaps TRBD2 as D (6 bases). Germline CDR1 MNHEY, CDR2 SVGEGT. This CDR3 has 17 amino acids. Between the trimmed V and J ends, which lost 4 bases and 0 bases, there was a span of 17 bases. The CDR3 DNA reads TGTGCCAGCAGTTCCGTGGGGGTGGGGACTAGCACAGATACGCAGTATTTT. It specifies CASSSVGVGTSTDTQYF.

V and J are TRBV29-1 and TRBJ2-1; TRBD2 aligns across 10 bases. Germline CDR1 reads SQVTM; CDR2 reads ANQGSEA. J lost 7 bases, V lost 5 bases, and 17 bases had no gene match. The CDR3 is 17 residues long. CDR3 in amino acids: CSVHLVRSERGGNEQFF. The CDR3 DNA reads as TGCAGCGTTCACCTGGTCCGCTCGGAGCGGGGGGGAAATGAGCAGTTCTTC.

This clone showed up just once. This chain uses TRBV5-4 with TRBJ1-4; the match to TRBD1 covers 8 bases. After removal of 4 bases from V and 3 bases from J, the junction contained 5 bases not matched to a gene. The germline V gene encodes CDR1 SGHNT and CDR2 YYREEE (reference sequence). The CDR3 contains 15 residues. CDR3 region: CASSPTGAANEKLFF. Here the CDR3 DNA reads TGTGCCAGCAGCCCGACAGGGGCCGCTAATGAAAAACTGTTTTTT. Full variable domain (missing parts from reference TRBV5-4 and TRBJ1-4): ETGVTQSPTHLIKTRGQQVTLRCSSQSGHNTVSWYQQALGQGPQFIFQYYREEENGRGNFPPRFSGLQFPNYSSELNVNALELDDSALYLCASSPTGAANEKLFFGSGTQLSVL.